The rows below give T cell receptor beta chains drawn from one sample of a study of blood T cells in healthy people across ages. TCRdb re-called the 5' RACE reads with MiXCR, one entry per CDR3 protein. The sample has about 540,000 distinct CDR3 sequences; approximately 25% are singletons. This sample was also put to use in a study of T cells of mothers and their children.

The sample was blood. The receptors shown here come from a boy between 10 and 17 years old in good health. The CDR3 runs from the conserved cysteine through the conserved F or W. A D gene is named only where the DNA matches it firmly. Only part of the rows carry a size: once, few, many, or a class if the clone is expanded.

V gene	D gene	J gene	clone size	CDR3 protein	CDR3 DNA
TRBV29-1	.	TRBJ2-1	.	CSVEERGNEQFF	TGCAGCGTTGAAGAACGAGGTAATGAGCAGTTCTTC
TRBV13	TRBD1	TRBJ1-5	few	CASSLGTASNQPQHF	TGTGCCAGCAGTCTTGGGACAGCCAGCAATCAGCCCCAGCATTTT
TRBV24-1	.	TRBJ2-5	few	CATSDLANQETQYF	TGTGCCACCAGTGATTTGGCCAACCAAGAGACCCAGTACTTC
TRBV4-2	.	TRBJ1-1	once	CASSQDGKEGTEAFF	TGTGCCAGCAGCCAAGATGGGAAGGAGGGTACTGAAGCTTTCTTT
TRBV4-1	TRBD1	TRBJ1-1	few	CASSQPTGMSTEAFF	TGCGCCAGCAGCCAGCCGACAGGGATGAGCACTGAAGCTTTCTTT
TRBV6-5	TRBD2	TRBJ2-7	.	CASSLLGTASGGGYEQYF	TGTGCCAGCAGTCTACTCGGGACAGCTAGCGGGGGGGGCTACGAGCAGTACTTC
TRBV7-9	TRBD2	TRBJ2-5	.	CASSLVAGQETLYF	TGTGCCAGCAGCTTAGTAGCGGGACAAGAGACCCTGTACTTC
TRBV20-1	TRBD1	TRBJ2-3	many	CSARTDRGTDTQYF	TGCAGTGCTAGGACGGACAGGGGTACAGATACGCAGTATTTT
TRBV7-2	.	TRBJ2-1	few	CASTLIGGTNEQFF	TGTGCCAGCACCCTAATTGGGGGAACCAATGAGCAGTTCTTC
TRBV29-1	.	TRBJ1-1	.	CSVRGFRSTEAFF	TGCAGCGTTCGGGGGTTTCGGAGCACTGAAGCTTTCTTT
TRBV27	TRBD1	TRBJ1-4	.	CASKTGGEKLFF	TGTGCCAGCAAGACAGGGGGAGAAAAACTGTTTTTT
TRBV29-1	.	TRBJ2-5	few	CSVWGSEETQYF	TGCAGCGTTTGGGGCAGCGAAGAGACCCAGTACTTC
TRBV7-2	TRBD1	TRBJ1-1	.	CASSPQITGGSEAFF	TGTGCCAGCAGCCCTCAGATTACAGGGGGATCTGAAGCTTTCTTT
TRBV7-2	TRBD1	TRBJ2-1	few	CASSAPGQVPNEQFF	TGTGCCAGCAGCGCCCCGGGACAGGTTCCCAATGAGCAGTTCTTC
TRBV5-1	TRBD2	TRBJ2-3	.	CASSLGLAGDDTQYF	TGCGCCAGCAGCTTGGGACTAGCGGGGGACGATACGCAGTATTTT
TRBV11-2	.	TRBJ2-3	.	CASSHLSTGTDTQYF	TGTGCCAGCAGCCACCTCTCGACGGGCACAGATACGCAGTATTTT
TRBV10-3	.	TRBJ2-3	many	CAISDWGAWGTDTQYF	TGTGCCATCAGTGATTGGGGGGCTTGGGGCACAGATACGCAGTATTTT
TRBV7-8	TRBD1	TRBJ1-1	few	CASSGTGGNAFF	TGTGCCAGCAGCGGAACAGGGGGGAATGCTTTCTTT
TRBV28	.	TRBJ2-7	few	CASRLPTQGNYEQYF	TGTGCCAGCAGACTTCCTACGCAGGGTAACTACGAGCAGTACTTC
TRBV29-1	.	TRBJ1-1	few	CSVVSANTEAFF	TGCAGCGTTGTTTCCGCGAACACTGAAGCTTTCTTT
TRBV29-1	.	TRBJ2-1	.	CSVEDRPGSDEQFF	TGCAGCGTTGAAGATCGACCGGGGTCCGATGAGCAGTTCTTC
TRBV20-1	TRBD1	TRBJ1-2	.	CSARVPGQGENGYTF	TGCAGTGCTAGAGTTCCGGGACAGGGGGAGAATGGCTACACCTTC
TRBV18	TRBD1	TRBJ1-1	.	CASSPSQGGNTEAFF	TGTGCCAGCTCACCTTCCCAGGGGGGCAACACTGAAGCTTTCTTT
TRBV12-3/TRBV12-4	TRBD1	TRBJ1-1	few	CASSIGQGNTEAFF	TGTGCCAGCAGTATAGGACAGGGGAACACTGAAGCTTTCTTT
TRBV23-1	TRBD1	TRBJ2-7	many	CASSPPKGTGVYEQYF	TGCGCCAGCAGTCCGCCGAAGGGGACAGGGGTCTACGAGCAGTACTTC
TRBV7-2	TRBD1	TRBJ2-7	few	CASSQDRMSSYEQYF	TGTGCCAGCAGCCAGGACAGGATGAGCTCCTACGAGCAGTACTTC
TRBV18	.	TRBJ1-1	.	CASSPNSAGAGTEAFF	TGTGCCAGCTCACCAAATTCGGCGGGCGCTGGGACTGAAGCTTTCTTT
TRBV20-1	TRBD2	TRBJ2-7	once	CSAAHRSGTGEQYF	TGCAGTGCTGCCCATAGGAGCGGGACGGGCGAGCAGTACTTC
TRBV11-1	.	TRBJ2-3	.	CASSLLTVSTDTQYF	TGTGCCAGCAGCCTCCTGACAGTCAGCACAGATACGCAGTATTTT
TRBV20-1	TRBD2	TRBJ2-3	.	CSASPGTSGTDTQYF	TGCAGTGCTTCCCCGGGTACTAGCGGGACGGATACGCAGTATTTT
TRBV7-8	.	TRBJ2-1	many	CASSLGPYNEQFF	TGTGCCAGCAGCTTAGGGCCCTACAATGAGCAGTTCTTC
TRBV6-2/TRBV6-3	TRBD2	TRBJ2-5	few	CASKGGGASETQYF	TGTGCCAGCAAGGGCGGGGGGGCCTCTGAGACCCAGTACTTC
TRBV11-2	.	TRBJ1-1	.	CASSLDRSTEAFF	TGTGCCAGCAGCTTAGACAGAAGCACTGAAGCTTTCTTT
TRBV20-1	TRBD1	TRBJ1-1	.	CSAYRGLNTEAFF	TGCAGTGCTTACAGGGGGTTGAACACTGAAGCTTTCTTT
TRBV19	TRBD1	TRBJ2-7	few	CASSITPGQAYEQYF	TGTGCCAGTAGTATCACCCCCGGACAGGCCTACGAGCAGTACTTC
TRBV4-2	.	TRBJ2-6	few	CASSQDGQNSGANVLTF	TGTGCCAGCAGCCAAGATGGGCAGAACTCTGGGGCCAACGTCCTGACTTTC
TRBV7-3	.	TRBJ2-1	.	CASSLGSTGLSYNEQFF	TGTGCCAGCAGCTTAGGCTCTACAGGGCTCTCCTACAATGAGCAGTTCTTC
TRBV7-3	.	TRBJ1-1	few	CASSSSGRSNTEAFF	TGTGCCAGCAGCTCCTCAGGGAGGTCGAACACTGAAGCTTTCTTT
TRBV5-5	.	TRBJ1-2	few	CASSPIPRTAPYGYTF	TGTGCCAGCAGCCCCATACCGAGGACAGCCCCTTATGGCTACACCTTC
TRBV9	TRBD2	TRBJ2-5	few	CASSVGTSGPIRQETQYF	TGTGCCAGCAGCGTAGGGACTAGCGGGCCTATCCGCCAAGAGACCCAGTACTTC
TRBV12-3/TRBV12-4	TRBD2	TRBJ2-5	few	CASSPKGLAGVETQYF	TGTGCCAGCAGTCCCAAGGGACTAGCGGGAGTGGAGACCCAGTACTTC
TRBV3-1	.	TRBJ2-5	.	CASSQDFGLQETQYF	TGTGCCAGCAGCCAAGATTTCGGACTTCAAGAGACCCAGTACTTC
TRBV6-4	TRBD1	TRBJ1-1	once	CASSQRGSGTGTTEAFF	TGTGCCAGCAGTCAAAGGGGGTCCGGGACAGGGACTACTGAAGCTTTCTTT
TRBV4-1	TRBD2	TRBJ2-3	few	CASSSGGLAELYSGDTQYF	TGCGCCAGCAGCTCGGGGGGGCTAGCGGAGCTCTATAGTGGAGATACGCAGTATTTT
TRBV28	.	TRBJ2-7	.	CASSSLGRLYEQYF	TGTGCCAGCAGTTCCTTGGGACGGTTGTACGAGCAGTACTTC
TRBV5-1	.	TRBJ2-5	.	CASSSYDLGGGTQYF	TGCGCCAGCAGCTCATATGATCTAGGCGGAGGGACCCAGTACTTC
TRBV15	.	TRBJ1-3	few	CATRTGGNTIYF	TGTGCCACCCGGACCGGTGGAAACACCATATATTTT
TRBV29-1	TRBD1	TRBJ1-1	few	CSARDRGFPEAFF	TGCAGCGCACGGGACAGGGGGTTTCCTGAAGCTTTCTTT
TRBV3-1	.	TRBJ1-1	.	CASGRRTGNTEAFF	TGTGCCAGCGGCAGAAGAACGGGGAACACTGAAGCTTTCTTT
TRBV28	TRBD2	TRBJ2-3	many	CASSTNGGLVGTQYF	TGTGCCAGCAGTACCAACGGGGGGTTGGTAGGTACGCAGTATTTT